The 23 T cell receptor beta chains below were found in one sample sequenced in a study of shared clonotypes between healthy human individuals. The repertoire was sequenced with immunoSEQ multiplex PCR; TCRdb's copy has only in-frame clones and lacks some. The data contain roughly 680,000 clones, 55% to 75% of them singletons. Sequenced material: memory CD4+ T cells sorted from blood. Subset denoted: CD45RA-negative fraction. The origin of the receptors is a woman between 25 and 40 years old in good health.

The chain joins TRBV28 to TRBJ2-7, with a possible D match to TRBD2 (5 bases). Germline-derived CDR1 and CDR2 are MDHEN and SYDVKM. This CDR3 is built from 11 residues. Trimming took 10 bases from V and 4 from J, leaving 11 bases between them. The CDR3 sequence: CAIFSAYEQYF. In DNA, the CDR3 is TGTGCCATTTTTAGCGCGTACGAGCAGTACTTC.

The chain uses TRBV10-1 and TRBJ2-7; D unclear. The germline V and J ends were trimmed by 5 bases and 6 bases, with 14 bases remaining between them. Germline loops: CDR1 WNHNN, CDR2 SYGVQD (reference sequence). This CDR3 is 13 amino acids long. CDR3 region: CASSKGSPGEQYF. In DNA form, the CDR3 reads TGCGCCAGCAGTAAGGGTTCTCCCGGCGAGCAGTACTTC.

This chain links TRBV6-6 with TRBJ2-3, with D uncertain. Germline-derived CDR1 and CDR2 are MNHNY and SVGAGI (reference sequence). This CDR3 is built from 14 residues. V lost 3 bases, J lost 0 bases, and 7 bases lay in between. The CDR3 DNA is TGTGCCAGCAGTTATAAGGGTAGCACAGATACGCAGTATTTT. Its protein product is CASSYKGSTDTQYF.

Here the CDR3 DNA reads TGTGCCAGCAGCTTAGATGGGGGGTCTAACTATGGCTACACCTTC. This gives the protein CASSLDGGSNYGYTF. The chain is built from TRBV7-3 and TRBJ1-2, with D perhaps matching TRBD1 (5 bases). The CDR3 has 15 residues. Trimming stripped 2 bases from V and 0 bases from J, with 10 bases between. Germline CDR1 SGHTA, CDR2 FQGTGA.

This clone was observed many times. The chain couples TRBV5-8 to TRBJ1-1, with 7 positions matching TRBD1. V gave up 0 bases and J gave up 8 bases; unmatched junction bases: 4. CDR1 and CDR2 (germline): SGHTS, YDEGEE. The CDR3 is made up of 13 amino acids. The CDR3 is CASSLGQGWEAFF. The CDR3 coding sequence is TGTGCCAGCAGCTTGGGACAGGGATGGGAAGCTTTCTTT.

The rearrangement joins TRBV30 to TRBJ2-1; D gene ambiguous. The CDR3 has 15 residues. The V end lost 0 bases, the J end lost 4 bases, and 13 bases lay between the germline ends. Germline CDR1 is GTSNPN and CDR2 is SVGIG (reference sequence). The CDR3 region has the DNA TGTGCCTGGAGTGTTGGGTACCTTAGGTACAATGAGCAGTTCTTC. It is translated as CAWSVGYLRYNEQFF.

The V gene is TRBV11-2, the J gene TRBJ2-1; TRBD1 matches 7 bases. The CDR3 loop spans 14 amino acids. J lost 7 bases, V lost 1 base, and 4 bases had no gene match. Germline CDR1 SGHAT, CDR2 FQNNGV. The CDR3 sequence is CASSLGDSYNEQFF. The CDR3 nucleotides read TGTGCCAGCAGCTTAGGGGACAGCTATAATGAGCAGTTCTTC.

The rearrangement links TRBV11-2 to TRBJ2-2; D is undetermined. Per germline, CDR1 SGHAT and CDR2 FQNNGV. The CDR3 totals 15 residues. Deletions cut 3 bases from V and 4 bases from J, with 12 bases between. CDR3 nucleotide sequence: TGTGCCAGCAGCTTGTTCTCCTCGAGCACCGGGGAGCTGTTTTTT. Amino acids: CASSLFSSSTGELFF.

On this clone: This sample also contains other DNA sequences that code for the same CDR3. The V call is TRBV18, the J call TRBJ1-4; D is unclear. The CDR3 runs 14 residues. The germline CDR1 and CDR2 sequences are KGHSH and LQKENI. V was cut by 2 bases and J by 2 bases, with 6 bases left in between. The CDR3 DNA reads TGTGCCAGCTCACCAGGGTTTACTAATGAAAAACTGTTTTTT. Amino acids: CASSPGFTNEKLFF.

The chain is built from TRBV7-2 and TRBJ2-1; D not resolved. Germline CDR1 is SGHTA and CDR2 is FQGNSA. The ends were cut back, 2 bases at V and 2 bases at J, with 10 bases in the middle. This CDR3 contains 15 residues. The CDR3 loop reads CASSLIVVTYNEQFF. The CDR3 DNA is TGTGCCAGCAGCTTAATAGTTGTGACCTACAATGAGCAGTTCTTC.

This chain uses TRBV5-1 with TRBJ2-7; the match to TRBD2 covers 7 bases. The CDR3 has 15 residues. Germline-derived CDR1 and CDR2 are SGHRS and YFSETQ. The J segment lost 0 bases and the V segment lost 4 bases, leaving 7 bases of the junction unmatched. CDR3 sequence (DNA): TGCGCCAGCAGCCCCGGGGAGGGGCGCTCCTACGAGCAGTACTTC. The encoded protein is CASSPGEGRSYEQYF.

The chain recombines TRBV30 with TRBJ2-3, with 7 nucleotides matching TRBD1. The CDR3 runs to 13 residues. The germline CDR1 and CDR2 sequences are GTSNPN and SVGIG (reference sequence). The DNA for the CDR3 is TGTGCTATCCGTCCCGGGACAGCAGATACGCAGTATTTT. This codes for CAIRPGTADTQYF.

The chain combines TRBV21-1 with TRBJ2-4; TRBD1 is taken as the D call from the table, unchecked against the DNA. TRBV21-1 represents a pseudogene. The CDR3 length is 18 residues. CDR3 residues: CASSKGQGCKIAKNIQYF. The CDR3 region has the DNA TGTGCCAGCAGCAAAGGACAGGGTTGTAAGATAGCCAAAAACATTCAGTACTTC.

This chain joins TRBV7-9 and TRBJ1-5; D is undetermined. The CDR3 has 13 residues. Germline-derived CDR1 and CDR2 are SEHNR and FQNEAQ (reference sequence). The V and J ends lost 4 bases and 3 bases respectively, with 7 bases between them. The CDR3 region is CASSWTDNQPQHF. The CDR3 nucleotides are TGTGCCAGCAGCTGGACGGACAATCAGCCCCAGCATTTT.

The V and J genes are TRBV27 and TRBJ1-5; TRBD1 aligns across 8 bases. The germline gives CDR1 MNHEY, CDR2 SMNVEV (reference sequence). CDR3 length: 16 residues. V trimming: 5 bases; J trimming: 2 bases; junction bases outside the gene matches: 8. The DNA for the CDR3 is TGTGCCAGCAGTCCCTGGACAGGGAATGGCAATCAGCCCCAGCATTTT. It codes for CASSPWTGNGNQPQHF.

As for this clone: With a far larger clone one base away, a read error is the likely cause. The CDR3 DNA is TGTGCCAGCAGCTTACGATCGGAACTCTCTGGGGCCAACGTCCTGACTTTC. Its translation is CASSLRSELSGANVLTF. The V call is TRBV7-3, the J call TRBJ2-6; D unresolved. There are 17 residues in the CDR3. With 2 bases removed from V and 0 bases from J, the gap between germline ends came to 11 bases. From germline, CDR1 is SGHTA and CDR2 FQGTGA.

This clone was counted a few times. The CDR3 DNA follows: TGCGCCAGCAGCCAAGTTGGGGACGGGGGATCGGCTGGCTACACCTTC. Protein sequence: CASSQVGDGGSAGYTF. This chain links TRBV4-1 with TRBJ1-2, with D maybe TRBD1 (5 bases). Germline CDR1 MGHRA, CDR2 YSYEKL. The CDR3 sequence is 16 residues long. With 1 base removed from V and 7 bases from J, the gap between germline ends came to 19 bases.

CDR3 sequence: CASSPQGLANEKLFF. The CDR3 DNA follows: TGTGCCAGCAGCCCTCAGGGGTTGGCTAATGAAAAACTGTTTTTT. The chain is built from TRBV7-9 and TRBJ1-4; D may be TRBD1 (6 bases). Trimming took 5 bases from V and 3 from J, leaving 13 bases between them. CDR1 and CDR2 from the germline V gene are SEHNR and FQNEAQ (reference sequence). The CDR3 has 15 amino acids. The full variable domain, its missing parts supplied by reference TRBV7-9 and TRBJ1-4, is DTGVSQNPRHKITKRGQNVTFRCDPISEHNRLYWYRQTLGQGPEFLTYFQNEAQLEKSRLLSDRFSAERPKGSFSTLEIQRTEQGDSAMYLCASSPQGLANEKLFFGSGTQLSVL.

In nucleotides, the CDR3 is TGCGCCAGCAGCATAGGAGATAAGGCAGGCCCTCAGTACTTC. It specifies CASSIGDKAGPQYF. This chain links TRBV5-1 with TRBJ2-4; D is uncertain. Trimming left V 4 bases short and J 12 bases short, with 20 bases between. This CDR3 is 14 amino acids long. Germline-derived CDR1 and CDR2 are SGHRS and YFSETQ.

For the CDR3, the DNA is TGTGCCAGCAGTGCGGGGACAGGGGTTAGTCAGCCCCAGCATTTT. Translating it yields CASSAGTGVSQPQHF. The chain links TRBV7-9 to TRBJ1-5; TRBD1 matches at 10 bases. Germline V gene sequence: CDR1 SEHNR, CDR2 FQNEAQ (reference sequence). V lost 6 bases and J lost 6; bases outside the gene matches: 8. CDR3 length equals 15 residues. Full variable domain (remainder filled in from reference TRBV7-9 and TRBJ1-5): DTGVSQNPRHKITKRGQNVTFRCDPISEHNRLYWYRQTLGQGPEFLTYFQNEAQLEKSRLLSDRFSAERPKGSFSTLEIQRTEQGDSAMYLCASSAGTGVSQPQHFGDGTRLSIL.

The chain links TRBV18 to TRBJ2-2, with TRBD2 matching 8 bases. The germline V gene encodes CDR1 KGHSH and CDR2 LQKENI. J lost 4 bases, V lost 1 base, and 5 bases had no gene match. This CDR3 has 16 amino acids. The CDR3 loop reads CASSPRFAGGTGELFF. CDR3 DNA sequence: TGTGCCAGCTCACCACGCTTTGCGGGAGGCACCGGGGAGCTGTTTTTT. Supplemented by reference TRBV18 and TRBJ2-2, the full variable domain reads NAGVMQNPRHLVRRRGQEARLRCSPMKGHSHVYWYRQLPEEGLKFMVYLQKENIIDESGMPKERFSAEFPKEGPSILRIQQVVRGDSAAYFCASSPRFAGGTGELFFGEGSRLTVL.

The CDR3, as DNA: TGTGCCTGGAGTGTAGGGACAGGGCGTCAGCCCCAGCATTTT. Translation gives CAWSVGTGRQPQHF. The genes are TRBV30 and TRBJ1-5; 9 nucleotides line up with TRBD1. Unmatched junction bases numbered 3, after V lost 0 bases and J lost 6 bases. The CDR3 covers 14 residues. Germline assignment: CDR1 GTSNPN and CDR2 SVGIG (reference sequence).

The rearrangement links TRBV19 to TRBJ2-6; tentatively, D is TRBD1 or TRBD2 (5 bases each). CDR1 is LNHDA and CDR2 is SQIVND in the germline V gene (reference sequence). The CDR3 is made up of 15 amino acids. V lost 4 bases to trimming and J lost 0 bases, with 7 bases between them. CDR3 in amino acids: CASSRGYSGANVLTF. CDR3 nucleotides: TGTGCCAGTAGTAGGGGGTACTCTGGGGCCAACGTCCTGACTTTC.